The 3 T cell receptor beta chains in this list originate from one sample, sequenced in a study of blood T cell repertoires in COVID-19. The data were produced by immunoSEQ multiplex PCR, yet TCRdb's version contains in-frame clones alone and is incomplete. The repertoire has around 5,500 clones, approximately 87% of them found once; the top ten carry 18%. Sequenced: peripheral blood. The receptors come from a human donor in a cohort sampled during active COVID-19.

This chain uses TRBV6-2 or TRBV6-3 with TRBJ2-5; D is perhaps TRBD2 (5 bases). Germline lookup yields CDR1 MNHEY and CDR2 SVGEGT. V was cut by 5 bases and J by 0 bases, with 16 bases left in between. The CDR3 contains 16 residues. Here the CDR3 reads CASSPRAGRNQETQYF. For the CDR3, the DNA is TGTGCCAGCAGTCCCCGGGCTGGGAGAAACCAAGAGACCCAGTACTTC.

This chain connects TRBV5-5 to TRBJ2-3; 10 positions agree with TRBD2. From germline, CDR1 is SGHKS and CDR2 YYEKEE (reference sequence). CDR3 length: 15 residues. The V and J ends lost 3 bases and 5 bases, in that order; junction bases with no gene match: 6. The CDR3 loop is CASSYGGLAVDTQYF. CDR3 DNA: TGTGCCAGCAGCTATGGAGGACTAGCGGTAGATACGCAGTATTTT.

The chain has TRBV6-1 and TRBJ1-3; 8 bases match TRBD1. The CDR3 contains 16 residues. V was pared by 2 bases and J by 3 bases, with 6 bases of the junction left unmatched. CDR1 is MNHNS, CDR2 SASEGT, per germline. As DNA, the CDR3 is TGTGCCAGCAGTGAAACGCGGACAGGGTTTGGAAACACCATATATTTT. This translates into CASSETRTGFGNTIYF.